These T cell receptor beta chains were read from a single sample in a study of T cell responses to AZD1222 COVID-19 vaccine. Using immunoSEQ multiplex PCR, the repertoire was profiled, and TCRdb retains in-frame clones only, with some absent. There are roughly 150,000 clones in the sample; under 90% occur only once, and 1.5% to 2% lies in the top ten. Material: peripheral blood, obtained 28 days after the second AZD1222 dose. These receptors all come from an adult who received the AZD1222 COVID-19 vaccine. Each CDR3 is given with its conserved first and last residue. Each record gives: D gene, V gene, CDR3 length, J gene, clone size, CDR3 protein, CDR3 DNA. D genes are given only for firm matches. Clone size is not always given. Where it is, it says once, few, many or a class for expanded clones.

d_gene: .
v_gene: TRBV11-2
len: 13
j_gene: TRBJ1-2
abundance: .
CDR3aa: CASSHLKGYGYTF
CDR3nt: TGTGCCAGCAGCCACCTTAAGGGATATGGCTACACCTTC

d_gene: TRBD1
v_gene: TRBV29-1
len: 13
j_gene: TRBJ2-7
abundance: .
CDR3aa: CSVSDRVGYEQYF
CDR3nt: TGCAGCGTTTCGGACAGGGTCGGGTACGAGCAGTACTTC

d_gene: .
v_gene: TRBV9
len: 14
j_gene: TRBJ1-2
abundance: .
CDR3aa: CASSVEGSNYGYTF
CDR3nt: TGTGCCAGCAGCGTTGAAGGGTCTAACTATGGCTACACCTTC

d_gene: TRBD1
v_gene: TRBV7-6
len: 16
j_gene: TRBJ2-7
abundance: once
CDR3aa: CASSLAAGTGLYEQYF
CDR3nt: TGTGCCAGCAGCTTAGCCGCCGGGACAGGGCTCTACGAGCAGTACTTC

d_gene: .
v_gene: TRBV29-1
len: 13
j_gene: TRBJ2-5
abundance: .
CDR3aa: CSVPSPTEETQYF
CDR3nt: TGCAGCGTCCCAAGCCCTACTGAAGAGACCCAGTACTTC

d_gene: TRBD2
v_gene: TRBV5-1
len: 15
j_gene: TRBJ2-3
abundance: .
CDR3aa: CASSPRTSGTDTQYF
CDR3nt: TGCGCCAGCAGCCCCCGGACTAGCGGGACAGATACGCAGTATTTT

d_gene: .
v_gene: TRBV12-5
len: 13
j_gene: TRBJ2-3
abundance: .
CDR3aa: CASGLSGSGTQYF
CDR3nt: TGTGCTAGTGGTTTGTCGGGGTCTGGTACGCAGTATTTT

d_gene: TRBD1
v_gene: TRBV10-3
len: 15
j_gene: TRBJ2-1
abundance: .
CDR3aa: CAIRPTGVGYNEQFF
CDR3nt: TGTGCCATCAGGCCAACAGGGGTCGGCTACAATGAGCAGTTCTTC

d_gene: TRBD1
v_gene: TRBV11-2
len: 15
j_gene: TRBJ2-1
abundance: .
CDR3aa: CASSLGQGAGYEQFF
CDR3nt: TGTGCCAGCAGCTTGGGACAGGGTGCAGGATATGAGCAGTTCTTC

d_gene: .
v_gene: TRBV29-1
len: 13
j_gene: TRBJ1-2
abundance: once
CDR3aa: CSVEASGEYGYTF
CDR3nt: TGCAGCGTTGAAGCGTCAGGGGAGTATGGCTACACCTTC

d_gene: .
v_gene: TRBV9
len: 16
j_gene: TRBJ1-2
abundance: .
CDR3aa: CASSVVGTATNYGYTF
CDR3nt: TGTGCCAGCAGCGTTGTCGGGACCGCCACAAACTATGGCTACACCTTC

d_gene: .
v_gene: TRBV27
len: 12
j_gene: TRBJ1-2
abundance: .
CDR3aa: CASSSTRGGYTF
CDR3nt: TGTGCCAGCAGTTCAACAAGAGGAGGCTACACCTTC

d_gene: .
v_gene: TRBV5-6
len: 15
j_gene: TRBJ1-6
abundance: .
CDR3aa: CASSFRGTQDSPLHF
CDR3nt: TGTGCCAGCAGCTTCCGAGGGACTCAAGATTCACCCCTCCACTTT

d_gene: .
v_gene: TRBV18
len: 12
j_gene: TRBJ1-6
abundance: .
CDR3aa: CASSLPHTPLHF
CDR3nt: TGTGCCAGCTCACTTCCGCACACCCCCCTCCACTTT

d_gene: .
v_gene: TRBV30
len: 12
j_gene: TRBJ2-3
abundance: .
CDR3aa: CAYAQSTDTQYF
CDR3nt: TGTGCCTACGCCCAGAGCACAGATACGCAGTATTTT

d_gene: TRBD1
v_gene: TRBV3-1/TRBV3-2
len: 17
j_gene: TRBJ1-3
abundance: .
CDR3aa: CASSQAPGQSSGNTIYF
CDR3nt: TGTGCCAGCAGCCAAGCACCGGGACAGAGCTCTGGAAACACCATATATTTT

d_gene: .
v_gene: TRBV7-8
len: 16
j_gene: TRBJ1-4
abundance: .
CDR3aa: CASSPTIPVGDEKLFF
CDR3nt: TGTGCCAGCAGCCCCACCATCCCGGTCGGGGATGAAAAACTGTTTTTT

d_gene: TRBD2
v_gene: TRBV4-2
len: 19
j_gene: TRBJ2-2
abundance: .
CDR3aa: CASSQFPRRGGSNTGELFF
CDR3nt: TGTGCCAGCAGCCAATTTCCTAGGCGGGGGGGTTCGAACACCGGGGAGCTGTTTTTT

d_gene: .
v_gene: TRBV7-6
len: 14
j_gene: TRBJ1-4
abundance: .
CDR3aa: CASSLGGPNEKLFF
CDR3nt: TGTGCCAGCAGCTTAGGAGGGCCTAATGAAAAACTGTTTTTT

d_gene: TRBD1
v_gene: TRBV5-8
len: 15
j_gene: TRBJ1-5
abundance: .
CDR3aa: CASSKGTGNNQPQHF
CDR3nt: TGTGCCAGCAGCAAAGGGACAGGGAACAATCAGCCCCAGCATTTT

d_gene: TRBD1
v_gene: TRBV5-1
len: 14
j_gene: TRBJ2-5
abundance: .
CDR3aa: CASSQDRGEETQYF
CDR3nt: TGCGCCAGCAGCCAGGACAGGGGAGAAGAGACCCAGTACTTC

d_gene: .
v_gene: TRBV10-1
len: 11
j_gene: TRBJ2-1
abundance: .
CDR3aa: CASSFGDEQFF
CDR3nt: TGCGCCAGCAGTTTCGGTGATGAGCAGTTCTTC

d_gene: .
v_gene: TRBV28
len: 12
j_gene: TRBJ2-3
abundance: .
CDR3aa: CASSSGLDTQYF
CDR3nt: TGTGCCAGCAGTTCAGGGCTAGATACGCAGTATTTT

d_gene: TRBD1
v_gene: TRBV3-1/TRBV3-2
len: 18
j_gene: TRBJ2-6
abundance: .
CDR3aa: CASSQEGGRRAGANVLTF
CDR3nt: TGTGCCAGCAGCCAAGAAGGGGGCAGAAGGGCTGGGGCCAACGTCCTGACTTTC

d_gene: .
v_gene: TRBV5-8
len: 18
j_gene: TRBJ2-6
abundance: .
CDR3aa: CASSSFDGLVSGANVLTF
CDR3nt: TGTGCCAGCAGCTCGTTCGATGGGCTTGTTTCTGGGGCCAACGTCCTGACTTTC

d_gene: .
v_gene: TRBV6-6
len: 17
j_gene: TRBJ1-2
abundance: .
CDR3aa: CASSQADQGLKDYGYTF
CDR3nt: TGTGCCAGCAGTCAGGCGGACCAGGGACTTAAGGACTATGGCTACACCTTC

d_gene: TRBD1
v_gene: TRBV5-1
len: 16
j_gene: TRBJ1-1
abundance: .
CDR3aa: CASSLDGQGIVTEAFF
CDR3nt: TGCGCCAGCAGCTTGGATGGACAGGGGATCGTCACTGAAGCTTTCTTT

d_gene: TRBD2
v_gene: TRBV18
len: 14
j_gene: TRBJ2-5
abundance: .
CDR3aa: CASSPGGGPETQYF
CDR3nt: TGTGCCAGCTCACCCGGGGGGGGGCCGGAGACCCAGTACTTC

d_gene: .
v_gene: TRBV6-5
len: 14
j_gene: TRBJ1-4
abundance: .
CDR3aa: CASSYRGANEKLFF
CDR3nt: TGTGCCAGCAGTTACAGGGGTGCTAATGAAAAACTGTTTTTT

d_gene: TRBD1
v_gene: TRBV5-1
len: 15
j_gene: TRBJ1-5
abundance: .
CDR3aa: CASSLGDRINQPQHF
CDR3nt: TGCGCCAGCAGCTTAGGGGACAGGATCAATCAGCCCCAGCATTTT

d_gene: .
v_gene: TRBV30
len: 13
j_gene: TRBJ1-5
abundance: .
CDR3aa: CAWSVNSNQPQHF
CDR3nt: TGTGCCTGGAGTGTAAATAGCAATCAGCCCCAGCATTTT

d_gene: .
v_gene: TRBV20-1
len: 14
j_gene: TRBJ2-1
abundance: .
CDR3aa: CSASTGFSYNEQFF
CDR3nt: TGCAGTGCTAGTACAGGGTTCTCCTACAATGAGCAGTTCTTC

d_gene: .
v_gene: TRBV7-6
len: 13
j_gene: TRBJ2-1
abundance: .
CDR3aa: CASSSGGVNEQFF
CDR3nt: TGTGCCAGCAGCTCAGGGGGGGTCAATGAGCAGTTCTTC

d_gene: .
v_gene: TRBV2
len: 13
j_gene: TRBJ1-2
abundance: .
CDR3aa: CASSEVRNYGYTF
CDR3nt: TGTGCCAGCAGTGAAGTCAGGAACTATGGCTACACCTTC

d_gene: .
v_gene: TRBV30
len: 13
j_gene: TRBJ1-5
abundance: .
CDR3aa: CAWSNGGPQPQHF
CDR3nt: TGTGCCTGGAGTAATGGGGGGCCTCAGCCCCAGCATTTT

d_gene: .
v_gene: TRBV24-1
len: 17
j_gene: TRBJ2-7
abundance: .
CDR3aa: CATNHALGRQRSYEQYF
CDR3nt: TGTGCCACCAATCATGCGTTGGGGCGCCAACGCTCCTACGAGCAGTACTTC

d_gene: TRBD1
v_gene: TRBV19
len: 16
j_gene: TRBJ1-6
abundance: few
CDR3aa: CASRLGTGSTNSPLHF
CDR3nt: TGTGCCAGTAGGCTCGGGACAGGGTCTACTAATTCACCCCTCCACTTT

d_gene: .
v_gene: TRBV7-2
len: 15
j_gene: TRBJ2-6
abundance: once
CDR3aa: CASSGARAGANVLTF
CDR3nt: TGTGCCAGCAGCGGAGCAAGGGCTGGGGCCAACGTCCTGACTTTC

d_gene: .
v_gene: TRBV9
len: 14
j_gene: TRBJ2-7
abundance: .
CDR3aa: CASSVVDRPYEQYF
CDR3nt: TGTGCCAGCAGCGTAGTTGACAGGCCCTACGAGCAGTACTTC

d_gene: .
v_gene: TRBV6-2/TRBV6-3
len: 14
j_gene: TRBJ1-2
abundance: .
CDR3aa: CASSYSGQSSGYTF
CDR3nt: TGTGCCAGCAGTTATTCCGGACAGTCGTCTGGCTACACCTTC

d_gene: .
v_gene: TRBV28
len: 14
j_gene: TRBJ1-1
abundance: .
CDR3aa: CASSLSGASTEAFF
CDR3nt: TGTGCCAGCAGTTTGTCAGGGGCCAGCACTGAAGCTTTCTTT